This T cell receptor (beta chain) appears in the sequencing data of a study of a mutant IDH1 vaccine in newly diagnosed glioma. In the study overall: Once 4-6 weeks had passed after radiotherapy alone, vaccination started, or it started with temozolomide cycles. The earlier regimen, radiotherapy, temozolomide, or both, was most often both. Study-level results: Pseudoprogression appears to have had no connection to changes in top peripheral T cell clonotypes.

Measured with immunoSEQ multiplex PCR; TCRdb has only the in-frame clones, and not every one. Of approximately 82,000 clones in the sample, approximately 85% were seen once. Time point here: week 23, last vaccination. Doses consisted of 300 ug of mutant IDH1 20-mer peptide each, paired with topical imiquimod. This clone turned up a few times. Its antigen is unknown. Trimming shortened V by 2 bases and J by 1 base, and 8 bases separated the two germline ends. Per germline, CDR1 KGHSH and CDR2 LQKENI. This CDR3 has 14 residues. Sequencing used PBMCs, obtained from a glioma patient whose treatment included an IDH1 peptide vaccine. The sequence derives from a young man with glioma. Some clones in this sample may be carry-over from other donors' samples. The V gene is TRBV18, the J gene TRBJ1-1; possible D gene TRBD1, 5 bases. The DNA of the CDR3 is TGTGCCAGCTCACCAAAGGGGTGGAACACTGAAGCTTTCTTT. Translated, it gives CASSPKGWNTEAFF.